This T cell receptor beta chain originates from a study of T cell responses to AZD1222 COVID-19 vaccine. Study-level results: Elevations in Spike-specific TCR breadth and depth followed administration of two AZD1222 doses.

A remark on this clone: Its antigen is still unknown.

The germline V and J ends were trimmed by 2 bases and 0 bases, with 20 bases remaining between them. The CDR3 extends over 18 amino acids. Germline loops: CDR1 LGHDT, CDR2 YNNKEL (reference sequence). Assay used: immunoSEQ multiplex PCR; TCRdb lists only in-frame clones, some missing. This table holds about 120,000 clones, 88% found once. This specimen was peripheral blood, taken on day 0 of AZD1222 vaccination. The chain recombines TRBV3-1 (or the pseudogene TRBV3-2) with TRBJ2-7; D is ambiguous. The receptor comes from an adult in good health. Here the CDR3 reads CASSQRSVRVGISYEQYF. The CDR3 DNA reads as TGTGCCAGCAGCCAAAGATCAGTTCGGGTGGGAATCTCCTACGAGCAGTACTTC.